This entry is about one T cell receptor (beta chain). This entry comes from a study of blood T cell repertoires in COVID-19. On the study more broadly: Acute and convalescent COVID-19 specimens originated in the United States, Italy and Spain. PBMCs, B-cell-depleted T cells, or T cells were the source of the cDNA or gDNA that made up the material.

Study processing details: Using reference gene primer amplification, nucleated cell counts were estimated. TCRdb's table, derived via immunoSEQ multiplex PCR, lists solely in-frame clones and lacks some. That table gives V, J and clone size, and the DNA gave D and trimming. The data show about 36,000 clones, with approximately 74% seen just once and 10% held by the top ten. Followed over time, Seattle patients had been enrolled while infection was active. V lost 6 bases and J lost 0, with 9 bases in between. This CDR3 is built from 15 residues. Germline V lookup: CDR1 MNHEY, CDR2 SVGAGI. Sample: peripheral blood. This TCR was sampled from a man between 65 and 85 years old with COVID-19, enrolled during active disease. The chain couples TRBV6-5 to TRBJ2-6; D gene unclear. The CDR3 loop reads CASSFRYSGANVLTF. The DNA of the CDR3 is TGTGCCAGCAGCTTCCGGTACTCTGGGGCCAACGTCCTGACTTTC.